These 7 T cell receptor beta chains originate from one sample sequenced in a study of T-cell reconstitution after alpha-beta-depleted transplantation in children (dated by TCRdb to 2015 to 2016). Sample treatment or condition, as interpreted from the label and publication: allogeneic hematopoietic cell transplantation with graft depleted of TCRalphabeta T cells and CD19 B cells. The library was obtained by PCR. Sequencing relied on an Illumina HiSeq 2500. To normalize quantification of the TCRbeta repertoire, the TCR libraries were built with molecular barcoding that relied on unique molecular identifiers. The raw public data were reprocessed by TCRdb itself: fastp quality trimming at Q25, MiXCR clonotype calling, in-frame beta chains only. Every entry covers one CDR3 protein and lists the most common genes and DNA from its rows. The sample profile shows just under 250,000 distinct CDR3 sequences; 20% to 30% of them were found once. The ten top clones hold roughly 2.7% of the sample.

The sample consisted of PBMCs, taken before TCRalphabeta/CD19-depleted stem cell transplant. The receptors here all came from a girl aged 2-10 years with Fanconi anemia, due to receive a stem cell transplant.

This clonotype turned up a few times. The V and J genes are TRBV2 and TRBJ2-2; no definite D call. V dropped 7 bases and J dropped 0 bases, with 12 bases sitting between them. Germline V gene sequence: CDR1 SNHLY, CDR2 FYNNEI. CDR3 length: 15 residues. CDR3 nucleotide sequence: TGTGCCAGCATAAATCAGGCGTCGAACACCGGGGAGCTGTTTTTT. Translating it yields CASINQASNTGELFF.

The J gene is TRBJ2-1, the V gene TRBV7-3; TRBD2 aligns across 7 bases. The CDR3 consists of 16 residues. From germline, CDR1 is SGHTA and CDR2 FQGTGA. V lost 5 bases to trimming and J lost 4 bases; unmatched junction nucleotides: 11. For the CDR3, the DNA is TGTGCCAGCAGCCCCGGGGCTAGCGGACTGTACAATGAGCAGTTCTTC. Its translation is CASSPGASGLYNEQFF.

Ten or more counts support this clonotype. The chain couples TRBV5-1 to TRBJ2-1, with D possibly matching TRBD2 (5 bases). With 0 bases removed from V and 0 bases from J, the gap between germline ends came to 13 bases. The CDR3 runs 17 residues. Germline V gene data show CDR1 as SGHRS and CDR2 as YFSETQ. This chain's CDR3 is CASSLGSSASSYNEQFF. The CDR3 DNA follows: TGCGCCAGCAGCTTGGGTAGTAGCGCCAGCTCCTACAATGAGCAGTTCTTC.

The J gene is TRBJ2-2, the V gene TRBV7-9, with D uncertain. V dropped 1 base and J dropped 3 bases, with 3 bases sitting between them. The CDR3 is 13 amino acids. The V gene's germline CDR1 is SEHNR and CDR2 FQNEAQ (reference sequence). CDR3: CASSLDDTGELFF. In DNA form, the CDR3 reads TGTGCCAGCAGCTTAGACGACACCGGGGAGCTGTTTTTT.

The V gene is TRBV5-1, the J gene TRBJ1-4; 7 bases agree with TRBD1. Trimming cost V 2 bases and J 6 bases; bases outside gene matches: 10. Germline V CDR1 and CDR2: SGHRS, YFSETQ. This CDR3 is built from 16 residues. CDR3 amino acids: CASSFRDGRGDEKLFF. The CDR3 region has the DNA TGCGCCAGCAGCTTCCGGGACGGCAGGGGGGATGAAAAACTGTTTTTT.

The table lists this clonotype with many counts. This rearrangement joins TRBV27 to TRBJ2-2, with D possibly matching TRBD1 (6 bases). The V end was cut by 4 bases, the J end by 6 bases, with 15 bases between. The CDR3 totals 15 residues. Germline CDR1 reads MNHEY; CDR2 reads SMNVEV (reference sequence). The CDR3 is CASSSWTDDPGELFF. The CDR3 DNA is TGTGCCAGCAGTTCTTGGACAGATGACCCCGGGGAGCTGTTTTTT.

This clonotype was observed at least ten times. CDR3 nucleotides: TGTGCCTGGTGGGGCTACAATGAGCAGTTCTTC. It encodes CAWWGYNEQFF. V and J are TRBV30 and TRBJ2-1; no reliable D call. With 5 bases removed from V and 3 bases from J, the gap between germline ends came to 5 bases. This CDR3 region has 11 residues. From germline, CDR1 is GTSNPN and CDR2 SVGIG (reference sequence).